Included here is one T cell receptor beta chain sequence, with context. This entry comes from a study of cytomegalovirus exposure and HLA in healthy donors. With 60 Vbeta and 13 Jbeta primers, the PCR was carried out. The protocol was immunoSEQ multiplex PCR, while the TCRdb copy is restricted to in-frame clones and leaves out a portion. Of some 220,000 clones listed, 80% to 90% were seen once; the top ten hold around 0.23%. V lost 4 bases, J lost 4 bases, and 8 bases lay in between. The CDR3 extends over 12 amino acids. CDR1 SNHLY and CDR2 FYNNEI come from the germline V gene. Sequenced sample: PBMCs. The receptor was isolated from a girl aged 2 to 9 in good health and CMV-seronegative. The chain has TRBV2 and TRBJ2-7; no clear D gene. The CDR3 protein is CASSVSRYEQYF. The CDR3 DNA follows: TGTGCCAGCAGTGTTTCGCGTTACGAGCAGTACTTC.